One sample yielded the 16 T cell receptor beta chains listed below, sequenced in a study of blood T cell repertoires in COVID-19. Produced via immunoSEQ multiplex PCR; TCRdb's table is partial and in-frame only. The data show hundreds of thousands of clones, about 87% seen once. The sample taken for sequencing was peripheral blood. The receptor set was obtained from a young man with COVID-19, enrolled during active disease.

CDR3 sequence reads: CASSKTSGSGNTIYF. In DNA form, the CDR3 reads TGTGCCAGCAGCAAGACATCAGGGTCGGGAAACACCATATATTTT. The chain has TRBV21-1 and TRBJ1-3; the table gives TRBD1 as D, unverified against the DNA. TRBV21-1 is a pseudogene. CDR3 size: 15 residues.

The V gene is TRBV11-2, the J gene TRBJ2-5, with TRBD2 as a possible D gene (6 bases). Per germline, CDR1 SGHAT and CDR2 FQNNGV. Trimming stripped 0 bases from V and 4 bases from J, with 12 bases between. The CDR3 is 15 amino acids. CDR3 DNA: TGTGCCAGCAGCTTAGAGCCGGGGGAAGGAGAGACCCAGTACTTC. The encoded protein is CASSLEPGEGETQYF.

This chain links TRBV20-1 with TRBJ2-5; 7 bases are shared with TRBD2. With V trimmed by 3 bases and J by 2 bases, 6 bases remained unmatched. Germline CDR1 and CDR2: DFQATT and SNEGSKA (reference sequence). The CDR3 sequence is 14 residues long. This CDR3 reads CSASIPSGQETQYF. The CDR3 nucleotides are TGCAGTGCTAGTATACCTAGCGGACAAGAGACCCAGTACTTC.

The rearrangement links TRBV11-3 to TRBJ2-1, with a tentative D call TRBD2 (5 bases). The CDR3 is 16 residues long. The germline V and J ends were trimmed by 5 bases and 7 bases, with 21 bases remaining between them. The germline CDR1 and CDR2 sequences are SGHNT and YENEEA. The CDR3 region has the DNA TGTGCCAGCAGCCGCAGCGGTAGTCCTGTAGGGAATGAGCAGTTCTTC. Translating it yields CASSRSGSPVGNEQFF.

The chain carries TRBV3-1 (or the pseudogene TRBV3-2) and TRBJ1-6; possible D gene TRBD1, 5 bases. The CDR3 sequence is 17 residues long. V was trimmed by 4 bases and J by 8 bases, leaving 21 bases between them. Germline V gene sequence: CDR1 LGHDT, CDR2 YNNKEL (reference sequence). CDR3 amino acids: CASSPHVRRQGDSPLHF. The DNA of the CDR3 is TGTGCCAGCAGCCCCCATGTCCGGCGACAAGGGGATTCACCCCTCCACTTT.

The chain combines TRBV6-5 with TRBJ1-6; D remains unclear. The CDR3 has 15 amino acids. Deletions cut 6 bases from V and 6 bases from J, with 15 bases between. In germline, CDR1 is MNHEY, CDR2 SVGAGI. The CDR3 loop reads CASRTGDSTNSPLHF. Written as DNA, the CDR3 is TGTGCCAGCAGGACGGGAGACTCAACTAATTCACCCCTCCACTTT.

The chain is built from TRBV19 and TRBJ2-2; D remains ambiguous. Looked up from germline, CDR1 is LNHDA and CDR2 is SQIVND (reference sequence). The CDR3 consists of 16 residues. The ends were cut back, 5 bases at V and 3 bases at J, with 16 bases in the middle. In DNA, the CDR3 is TGTGCCAGTAGTGCTAGTACCCCATGGTACACCGGGGAGCTGTTTTTT. This sequence encodes CASSASTPWYTGELFF.

The chain has TRBV7-2 and TRBJ2-1, with 9 bases identical to TRBD1. Germline V gene lookup returns CDR1 SGHTA and CDR2 FQGNSA. V lost 5 bases, J lost 8 bases, and 13 bases stayed unmatched. The CDR3 is 16 residues long. The CDR3 reads CASSSRVGTGIHEQFF. As DNA, the CDR3 is TGTGCCAGCAGCAGTAGAGTTGGGACAGGGATACATGAGCAGTTCTTC. Supplemented by reference TRBV7-2 and TRBJ2-1, the full variable domain reads GAGVSQSPSNKVTEKGKDVELRCDPISGHTALYWYRQSLGQGLEFLIYFQGNSAPDKSGLPSDRFSAERTGGSVSTLTIQRTQQEDSAVYLCASSSRVGTGIHEQFFGPGTRLTVL.

The sample holds a few counts of this clone. This rearrangement joins TRBV2 to TRBJ1-5; TRBD1 aligns across 9 bases. V lost 5 bases, J lost 5 bases, and 7 bases stayed unmatched. The V gene's germline CDR1 is SNHLY and CDR2 FYNNEI. This CDR3 contains 15 residues. This CDR3 is CASSQGQGSDQPQHF. The CDR3 DNA is TGTGCCAGCAGTCAAGGACAGGGGTCTGATCAGCCCCAGCATTTT.

The chain joins TRBV5-1 to TRBJ2-7; TRBD2 agrees at 10 bases. V dropped 7 bases and J dropped 3; count of bases not matched to a gene: 13. Germline assignment: CDR1 SGHRS and CDR2 YFSETQ. The CDR3 has 16 amino acids. The CDR3 region has the DNA TGCGCCAGCGAGGGGAGAGGGCTAGCGGGAGACTACGAGCAGTACTTC. It is translated as CASEGRGLAGDYEQYF.

V gene TRBV7-9 combines with J gene TRBJ2-7, with D possibly being TRBD2 (7 bases). CDR1 is SEHNR, CDR2 FQNEAQ, per germline (reference sequence). The CDR3 loop spans 15 amino acids. Between the trimmed V and J ends, which lost 0 bases and 7 bases, there was a span of 16 bases. This chain's CDR3 is CASSLAGGGLLEQYF. The CDR3 DNA reads as TGTGCCAGCAGCTTAGCTGGGGGGGGGCTCTTAGAGCAGTACTTC.

This chain connects TRBV5-1 to TRBJ1-2; 8 nucleotides align to TRBD1. The V segment lost 4 bases and the J segment 9 bases; nucleotides outside the gene matches: 8. The CDR3 is 13 residues long. The germline CDR1 and CDR2 sequences are SGHRS and YFSETQ. The CDR3 loop is CASSKDRESSYTF. The CDR3 bases are TGCGCCAGCAGCAAGGACAGGGAAAGTAGCTACACCTTC.

CDR3 in amino acids: CASSSMGQSYEQYF. The DNA of the CDR3 is TGTGCCAGCAGCTCAATGGGACAGTCCTACGAGCAGTACTTC. The rearrangement uses TRBV7-9 and TRBJ2-7, with 7 positions matching TRBD1. J was trimmed by 1 base and V by 4 bases; bases with no gene match: 4. The V gene's germline CDR1 is SEHNR and CDR2 FQNEAQ (reference sequence). This CDR3 is 14 amino acids long.

The chain is built from TRBV7-2 and TRBJ2-3; D is possibly TRBD2 (7 bases). Germline loops: CDR1 SGHTA, CDR2 FQGNSA. The CDR3 sequence is 15 residues long. With 6 bases removed from V and 6 bases from J, the gap between germline ends came to 19 bases. DNA for the CDR3: TGTGCCAGCAGACCGAGGGGGAGGGCCGGTGATACGCAGTATTTT. Protein product: CASRPRGRAGDTQYF.

The J gene is TRBJ2-1, the V gene TRBV30, with 9 bases that match TRBD2. Germline values: CDR1 GTSNPN, CDR2 SVGIG (reference sequence). This CDR3 spans 15 amino acids. The junction had 8 bases not matched to a gene; V was cut back by 3 bases and J by 5 bases. CDR3 bases: TGTGCCTGGAGCCGCACTAGCGGGCGGGACAATGAGCAGTTCTTC. Amino acids: CAWSRTSGRDNEQFF.

The chain uses TRBV4-1 and TRBJ2-7; D is unresolved. CDR1 and CDR2 from the germline V gene are MGHRA and YSYEKL. V lost 0 bases and J lost 3, with 15 bases in between. CDR3 length: 16 amino acids. The CDR3 bases are TGCGCCAGCAGCCAAGACGAGACTTCGCTTTTCTACGAGCAGTACTTC. Encoded protein: CASSQDETSLFYEQYF.